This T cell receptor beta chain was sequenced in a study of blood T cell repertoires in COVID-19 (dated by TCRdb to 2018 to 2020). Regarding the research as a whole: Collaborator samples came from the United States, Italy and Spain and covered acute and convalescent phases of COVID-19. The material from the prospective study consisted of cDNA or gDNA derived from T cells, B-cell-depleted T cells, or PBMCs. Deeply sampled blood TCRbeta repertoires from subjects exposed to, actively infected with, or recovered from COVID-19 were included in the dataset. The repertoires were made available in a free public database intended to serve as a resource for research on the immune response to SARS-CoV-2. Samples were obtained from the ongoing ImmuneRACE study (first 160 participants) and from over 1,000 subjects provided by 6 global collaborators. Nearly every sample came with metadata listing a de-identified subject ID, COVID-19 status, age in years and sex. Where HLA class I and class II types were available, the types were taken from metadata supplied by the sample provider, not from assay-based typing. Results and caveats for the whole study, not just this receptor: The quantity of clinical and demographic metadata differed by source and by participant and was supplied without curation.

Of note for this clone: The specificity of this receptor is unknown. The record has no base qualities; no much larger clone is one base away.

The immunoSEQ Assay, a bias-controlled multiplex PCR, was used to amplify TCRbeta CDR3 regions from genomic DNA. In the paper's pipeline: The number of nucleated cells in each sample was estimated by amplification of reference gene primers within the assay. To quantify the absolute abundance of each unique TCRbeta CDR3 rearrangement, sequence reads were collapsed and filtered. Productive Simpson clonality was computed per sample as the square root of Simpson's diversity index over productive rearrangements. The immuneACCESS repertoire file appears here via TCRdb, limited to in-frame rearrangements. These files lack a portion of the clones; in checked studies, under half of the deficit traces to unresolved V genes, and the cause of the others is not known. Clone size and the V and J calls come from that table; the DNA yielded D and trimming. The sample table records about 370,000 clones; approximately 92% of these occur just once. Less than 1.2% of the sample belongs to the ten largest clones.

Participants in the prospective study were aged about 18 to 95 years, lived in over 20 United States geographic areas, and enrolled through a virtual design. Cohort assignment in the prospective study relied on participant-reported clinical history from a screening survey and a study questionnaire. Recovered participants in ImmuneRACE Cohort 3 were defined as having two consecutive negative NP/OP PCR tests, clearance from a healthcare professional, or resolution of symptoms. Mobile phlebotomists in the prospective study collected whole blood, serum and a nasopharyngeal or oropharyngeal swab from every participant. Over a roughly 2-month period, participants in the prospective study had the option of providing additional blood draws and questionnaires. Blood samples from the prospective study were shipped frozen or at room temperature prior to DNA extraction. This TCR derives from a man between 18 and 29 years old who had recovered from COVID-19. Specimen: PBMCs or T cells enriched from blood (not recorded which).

This receptor has the CDR3 CASSLGAYNEQFF. The DNA sequence is as follows: TGTGCCAGCAGTTTAGGAGCATACAATGAGCAGTTCTTC. The receptor chain draws on TRBV12-3 or TRBV12-4 and TRBJ2-1; no D gene is confidently identified. Relative to germline, V is 1 base shorter and J is 4 bases shorter, with 5 bases between their ends. Reading from cysteine to phenylalanine, the CDR3 counts 13 amino acids. This entry keeps only the CDR3 DNA: 39 bases, framed from base 1.